This entry features one TCR beta chain sequence. What it binds is not known. The sample holds other DNA sequences that translate to the same CDR3. These data belong to a study of T cell responses to AZD1222 COVID-19 vaccine. Study-wide results and caveats: After the peak T cell response, and only then, were repertoires sampled. White British ancestry dominated among donors, who included more females, and clonal diversity was possibly underestimated. Regions 160-218 and 743-854 dominated among vaccine-associated CD4 TCRs spanning spike.

The table came from immunoSEQ multiplex PCR; TCRdb's copy has only in-frame clones and leaves some out. In the table there are 95,000 to 150,000 clones, roughly 87% of which are singletons. Trimming cost V 3 bases and J 2 bases, with 8 bases left between them. The CDR3 runs 14 residues. From germline, CDR1 is MNHEY and CDR2 SMNVEV (reference sequence). This receptor was taken from an adult in good health. The sequencing here drew on peripheral blood, taken on day 0 of AZD1222 vaccination. V usage is TRBV27 and J usage is TRBJ1-5; the D is unclear. The CDR3 DNA reads TGTGCCAGCAGTTTCCTTGGGGGCAATCAGCCCCAGCATTTT. Translating gives CASSFLGGNQPQHF.